This T cell receptor beta chain was observed in a study of cytomegalovirus exposure and HLA in healthy donors. In the study overall: The roughly 120 validation repertoires, a later analysis reported, used the same platform as the 550 to 800 first-cohort repertoires.

Worth noting for this clone: The antigen is undetermined.

Assay: immunoSEQ multiplex PCR; the TCRdb copy retains only in-frame clones and omits some. The top ten hold 1.4% of the sample, which has about 49,000 clones, around nine tenths seen once. The donors were part of the validation cohort of 100 to 150 subjects. That cohort was separate from the first cohort, which comprised fewer than 800 subjects. The length of the CDR3 is 16 residues. V dropped 0 bases and J dropped 2 bases, with 12 bases sitting between them. Per the germline V gene, CDR1 is MNHEY and CDR2 is SVGAGI. Study-wide findings and caveats: Specific recognition of CMV antigens was confirmed in vitro for a few chains (all CMV-associated).

Sequenced input: PBMCs. This TCR was sampled from a man in his late teens or twenties in good health and CMV-seronegative. The chain is built from TRBV6-5 and TRBJ2-3; tentative D call: TRBD2 (6 bases). CDR3 in DNA: TGTGCCAGCAGTTACTCGAGGCTAGCGCCCACAGATACGCAGTATTTT. Residues: CASSYSRLAPTDTQYF.